This T cell receptor beta chain is from a study of post-analysis software for immune sequencing data. Broader study findings: When compared against controls, multiple sclerosis patients showed significantly lower normalized Chao1 diversity. TRBV5-6, TRBV5-1 and TRBV20-1 belonged to a set of roughly five TRBV segments that were more frequent in patients than controls.

cDNA libraries of TCR beta carried unique molecular identifiers. A single record per CDR3 protein comes from TCRdb applying MiXCR to the PCR reads. This table has approximately 690,000 distinct CDR3 sequences, roughly three fifths appearing once. The V and J ends lost 8 bases and 5 bases, in that order; junction bases with no gene match: 14. This CDR3 region has 15 residues. Germline values: CDR1 LNHDA, CDR2 SQIVND (reference sequence). As concerns this clonotype: As yet, its antigen is unknown.

The chain links TRBV19 to TRBJ1-1; 7 bases fit TRBD1. The sequence was obtained from a girl aged 2 to 10 with multiple sclerosis. The sequenced sample consisted of blood. In DNA, the CDR3 is TGTGCCAGTTCAACACGCGCAGGGGGACAGACTGAAGCTTTCTTT. Protein sequence: CASSTRAGGQTEAFF.